This T cell receptor beta chain originates from a study of T cell changes during pregnancy in multiple sclerosis. V was clipped by 5 bases and J by 1 base, with 8 bases between them. The length of the CDR3 is 13 residues. Germline V gene data show CDR1 as SGHTS and CDR2 as YDEGEE. Using immunoSEQ multiplex PCR, the repertoire was profiled, and TCRdb retains in-frame clones only, with some absent. The sample carries roughly 90,000 clones, approximately 94% recorded once. The chain joins TRBV5-8 to TRBJ2-3; D remains unclear. The clonotype originates from a female donor with multiple sclerosis, enrolled in a pregnancy study. Sequenced here: peripheral blood, sampled in the third trimester of pregnancy. The CDR3 spells CASSFTGTDTQYF. The CDR3 DNA reads TGTGCCAGCAGTTTTACGGGCACAGATACGCAGTATTTT.